Presented here are 22 T cell receptor beta chains from one specimen sequenced in a study of technical replicates of blood from a few donors (dated by TCRdb to about 2017). The library was generated by the immunoSEQ multiplex PCR assay. Imported from immuneACCESS, the table was reduced by TCRdb to in-frame sequences with V and J called. These copies leave out some clones; in studies compared against another copy, an unresolved V gene accounts for under half, and the cause of the remainder is not known. Recorded for this sample are tens of thousands of clones; around 94% of them occurred a single time. Together, the top ten hold 0.25% of the sample. Material: T cells isolated from PBMCs. The receptors come from a human donor in good health.

The chain uses TRBV7-3 and TRBJ1-1; unclear D gene. Trimming removed 0 bases at V and 4 bases at J, with 9 bases between. The CDR3 is 14 residues long. Germline V gene data show CDR1 as SGHTA and CDR2 as FQGTGA. The CDR3 nucleotides read TGTGCCAGCAGCTTAACTCCAGGCGCCACTGAAGCTTTCTTT. This codes for CASSLTPGATEAFF.

This chain connects TRBV7-9 to TRBJ2-3; D gene uncertain. CDR3 length: 15 amino acids. Per germline, CDR1 SEHNR and CDR2 FQNEAQ (reference sequence). The V gene lost 5 bases and the J gene lost 3 bases, with 15 bases spanning the gap. CDR3: CASSTAVTVTDTQYF. As DNA, the CDR3 is TGTGCCAGCAGCACCGCCGTAACAGTGACAGATACGCAGTATTTT.

This clone occurred once. The CDR3 spells CASNSPSGNTIYF. The CDR3 region has the DNA TGTGCCAGCAACAGCCCCTCTGGAAACACCATATATTTT. V gene TRBV5-4 combines with J gene TRBJ1-3; D not certain. V gave up 6 bases and J gave up 0 bases, with 7 bases separating them. This CDR3 region has 13 residues. Germline lookup yields CDR1 SGHNT and CDR2 YYREEE (reference sequence).

The chain has TRBV7-8 and TRBJ2-1, with TRBD2 matching 8 bases. This CDR3 is built from 16 residues. The V and J ends lost 0 bases and 4 bases, in that order; junction bases with no gene match: 5. In germline, CDR1 is SGHVS, CDR2 FQNEAQ. DNA of the CDR3: TGTGCCAGCAGCTTAGCTCTCAGCGGGGGATACAATGAGCAGTTCTTC. This gives the protein CASSLALSGGYNEQFF. Drawing the rest from reference TRBV7-8 and TRBJ2-1, the complete variable domain is GAGVSQSPRYKVAKRGQDVALRCDPISGHVSLFWYQQALGQGPEFLTYFQNEAQLDKSGLPSDRFFAERPEGSVSTLKIQRTQQEDSAVYLCASSLALSGGYNEQFFGPGTRLTVL.

The chain is built from TRBV6-5 and TRBJ2-2, with 9 positions matching TRBD2. The CDR3 loop spans 16 amino acids. Per germline, CDR1 MNHEY and CDR2 SVGAGI. With 4 bases clipped from V and 3 bases from J, the junction kept 6 bases outside the gene matches. CDR3 sequence: CASSFLAGVDTGELFF. The CDR3 nucleotides read TGTGCCAGCAGTTTTTTAGCGGGAGTTGACACCGGGGAGCTGTTTTTT.

The chain employs TRBV11-2 and TRBJ2-3; possible D gene TRBD2, 6 bases. The CDR3 loop spans 17 amino acids. The germline CDR1 and CDR2 sequences are SGHAT and FQNNGV. V was shortened by 6 bases and J by 0 bases, with 19 bases between the two germline ends. Here the CDR3 reads CASSPGSAGRSTDTQYF. In DNA, the CDR3 is TGTGCCAGCAGTCCGGGGTCAGCGGGCCGCAGCACAGATACGCAGTATTTT.

This clone was counted a single time. The chain uses TRBV7-9 and TRBJ2-7, with 8 bases matching TRBD1. CDR3 length: 13 amino acids. J was trimmed by 6 bases and V by 5 bases; bases with no gene match: 6. Per the germline V gene, CDR1 is SEHNR and CDR2 is FQNEAQ (reference sequence). The CDR3 DNA reads as TGTGCCAGCAGCGCCGGACAGGGTTTCGAGCAGTACTTC. Amino acid sequence: CASSAGQGFEQYF. Filled out from reference TRBV7-9 and TRBJ2-7, the complete variable domain reads DTGVSQNPRHKITKRGQNVTFRCDPISEHNRLYWYRQTLGQGPEFLTYFQNEAQLEKSRLLSDRFSAERPKGSFSTLEIQRTEQGDSAMYLCASSAGQGFEQYFGPGTRLTVT.

In nucleotides, the CDR3 is TGTGCCTGGAGATCGGGAGGGCCCCCTCCGGAACTGTTTTTT. The encoded protein is CAWRSGGPPPELFF. The rearrangement joins TRBV30 to TRBJ1-4; D ambiguous. CDR3 length: 14 amino acids. Germline V gene sequence: CDR1 GTSNPN, CDR2 SVGIG (reference sequence). Trimming took off 3 bases at V and 12 bases at J, with 20 bases between the two ends.

This chain uses TRBV27 with TRBJ2-5; 10 bases are shared with TRBD2. CDR1 MNHEY and CDR2 SMNVEV come from the germline V gene (reference sequence). V shed 3 bases and J 4 bases; nucleotides not matched to a gene: 8. The length of the CDR3 is 16 residues. The CDR3 nucleotides are TGTGCCAGCAGTTTGTCCCCAGCGGGAGGGTTAGAGACCCAGTACTTC. Residues: CASSLSPAGGLETQYF.

The chain links TRBV7-2 to TRBJ1-5; perhaps TRBD1 as D (5 bases). The V end lost 3 bases, the J end lost 6 bases, and 12 bases lay between the germline ends. Germline V CDR1 and CDR2: SGHTA, FQGNSA. This CDR3 is 14 amino acids long. This CDR3 reads CASSFPGGGQPQHF. DNA of the CDR3: TGTGCCAGCAGCTTTCCAGGCGGGGGTCAGCCCCAGCATTTT.

This chain joins TRBV27 and TRBJ2-2; perhaps TRBD1 as D (6 bases). V dropped 7 bases and J dropped 6 bases, with 15 bases sitting between them. Germline loops: CDR1 MNHEY, CDR2 SMNVEV (reference sequence). The CDR3 contains 14 residues. The chain's CDR3 is CASNDQGGSGELFF. For the CDR3, the DNA is TGTGCCAGCAACGACCAAGGGGGTTCCGGGGAGCTGTTTTTT.

J is TRBJ2-5 and V is TRBV29-1; D is undetermined. V lost 5 bases, J lost 3 bases, and 13 bases lay in between. Germline V gene lookup returns CDR1 SQVTM and CDR2 ANQGSEA. The CDR3 contains 13 residues. The CDR3 reads CSVCQVTKETQYF. As DNA, the CDR3 is TGCAGCGTTTGTCAGGTCACAAAAGAGACCCAGTACTTC.

This clone was recorded once. V usage is TRBV25-1 and J usage is TRBJ2-7; D perhaps matches TRBD2 (5 bases). V was cut by 1 base and J by 5 bases, with 12 bases left in between. The CDR3 spans 14 residues. Germline lookup yields CDR1 MGHDK and CDR2 SYGVNS. CDR3 protein: CASSEWRTGNEQYF. In DNA, the CDR3 is TGTGCCAGCAGTGAATGGCGGACGGGGAACGAGCAGTACTTC.

CDR3 residues: CASSQAGPYGYTF. CDR3 DNA: TGTGCCAGCAGCCAAGCAGGGCCCTATGGCTACACCTTC. The chain has TRBV14 and TRBJ1-2; perhaps TRBD1 as D (5 bases). V dropped 1 base and J dropped 4 bases, with 7 bases sitting between them. The CDR3 is 13 residues long. From germline, CDR1 is SGHDN and CDR2 FVKESK.

V and J are TRBV4-1 and TRBJ2-5; TRBD2 is a possible D gene (6 bases). Per germline, CDR1 MGHRA and CDR2 YSYEKL. The CDR3 is 15 amino acids. V lost 5 bases, J lost 5 bases, and 18 bases lay in between. CDR3 in amino acids: CASSARHRGGETQYF. Here the CDR3 DNA reads TGCGCCAGCAGCGCAAGACATCGTGGAGGGGAGACCCAGTACTTC.

The chain uses TRBV19 and TRBJ1-2; a weak D match, TRBD1 (6 bases). Between the trimmed V and J ends, which lost 8 bases and 5 bases, there was a span of 18 bases. The CDR3 runs 14 residues. Looked up from germline, CDR1 is LNHDA and CDR2 is SQIVND (reference sequence). The CDR3 sequence is CASGYGQGLYGYTF. The CDR3 DNA follows: TGTGCCAGTGGTTACGGGCAGGGGCTTTATGGCTACACCTTC.

This clone was observed a single time. The chain recombines TRBV6-6 with TRBJ1-2, with D hard to call. CDR1 is MNHNY, CDR2 SVGAGI, per germline (reference sequence). The V and J ends lost 2 bases and 6 bases respectively, with 7 bases between them. This CDR3 spans 12 amino acids. The CDR3 nucleotides read TGTGCCAGCAGTTACAGAACTAATGGCTACACCTTC. This sequence encodes CASSYRTNGYTF.

This chain links TRBV5-4 with TRBJ2-7; TRBD1 aligns across 7 bases. The CDR3 is made up of 16 amino acids. V shed 4 bases and J 2 bases; nucleotides not matched to a gene: 12. Germline V gives CDR1 SGHNT, CDR2 YYREEE (reference sequence). The CDR3 region has the DNA TGTGCCAGCAGCCAGGGGACAGAAGTGAACCCCTACGAGCAGTACTTC. This translates into CASSQGTEVNPYEQYF.

The V gene is TRBV29-1, the J gene TRBJ2-7; TRBD1 is a possible D gene (5 bases). Germline V CDR1 and CDR2: SQVTM, ANQGSEA. The CDR3 length is 14 residues. V dropped 6 bases and J dropped 0 bases, with 15 bases sitting between them. The CDR3 protein is CSVKVRESSYEQYF. CDR3 nucleotide sequence: TGCAGCGTGAAGGTCAGGGAAAGCTCCTACGAGCAGTACTTC.

The chain joins TRBV7-9 to TRBJ2-3; no clear D gene. Trimming cost V 6 bases and J 0 bases, with 10 bases left between them. The CDR3 length is 14 residues. Germline CDR1 reads SEHNR; CDR2 reads FQNEAQ (reference sequence). The CDR3 DNA sequence: TGTGCCAGCAGAGCGAGTCACAGCACAGATACGCAGTATTTT. Its translation is CASRASHSTDTQYF. Drawing the rest from reference TRBV7-9 and TRBJ2-3, the complete variable domain is DTGVSQNPRHKITKRGQNVTFRCDPISEHNRLYWYRQTLGQGPEFLTYFQNEAQLEKSRLLSDRFSAERPKGSFSTLEIQRTEQGDSAMYLCASRASHSTDTQYFGPGTRLTVL.

A few counts support this clone. The chain uses TRBV4-2 and TRBJ1-2; 7 bases align to TRBD1. Germline V CDR1 and CDR2: LGHNA, YNFKEQ. J gave up 4 bases and V 4 bases, and 3 bases lay outside the gene matches. The CDR3 extends over 13 amino acids. The DNA of the CDR3 is TGTGCCAGCAGCCCGGGACAGCTCTATGGCTACACCTTC. Translation: CASSPGQLYGYTF.

This clone was recorded only once. The V call is TRBV6-6, the J call TRBJ2-1; D possibly corresponds to TRBD1 (6 bases). The V gene's germline CDR1 is MNHNY and CDR2 SVGAGI (reference sequence). Trimming pared 6 bases from V and 0 bases from J, leaving 12 bases between. The CDR3 contains 15 residues. The CDR3 reads CASSFDRSSYNEQFF. The CDR3 bases are TGTGCCAGCAGCTTTGACAGGAGCTCCTACAATGAGCAGTTCTTC.